This T cell receptor beta chain was recorded in a study of blood T cells in healthy people across ages (dated by TCRdb to 2014 to 2015). In the study overall: Template switching captured roughly one uniquely barcoded TCR beta cDNA molecule per two T cells in model experiments. The study measured age-related changes in TCR beta repertoire diversity using deep sequencing normalized with unique cDNA molecular identifiers. Donors were grouped into four age groups: young (average about 15 years), middle-aged (39), aged (about 59) and long-lived (just over 80). Donors of different ages were randomly distributed across sequencing lanes to avoid experimental bias. Two additional independent replicas of 1 million unique cDNA reads from the same blood draw were analyzed for two donors (one aged 18 to 29 and one aged 80 or older). The investigation overall reported the following: Compared with the aged group, the long-lived group had more naive CD4+ T cells, fewer expanded clones and increased TCR diversity, suggesting age selection. Estimates of total diversity based on one million sequenced T cells were considered lower bounds and underestimates. Donor CMV infection status was unknown, potentially confounding age-related changes in expanded clonotypes. Conclusive comparison of naive and antigen-experienced compartments was prevented by the profiling of bulk unsorted PBMCs. Observed TCR beta diversity per million T cells fell roughly linearly with age, and a significant reduction was already apparent by age around 40. The percentage of naive T cells measured by flow cytometry correlated strongly with observed TCR beta diversity.

In regard to this clonotype: Its antigen has not been determined. Per-nucleotide qualities are absent, and no much larger clonotype sits a single base away.

The donors were some 39 Caucasian individuals from Russia, aged roughly 6 to 90 years, who were systemically healthy. Each donor gave ten milliliters of peripheral blood, drawn into EDTA-treated Vacutainer tubes. Ficoll-Paque density-gradient centrifugation was used to isolate PBMCs, with at least 6.5 million per sample. Trizol reagent was used to extract total RNA from PBMCs, with at least 5.5 micrograms per sample. Naive CD45RAhigh/CD27high T cell percentages were measured by flow cytometry on a PBMC aliquot from every donor. V is cut back by 5 bases and J by 3 bases, with 6 bases in the junction unmatched. The CDR3 runs 14 residues from the cysteine to the phenylalanine. The only DNA kept is the CDR3, 42 bases in frame from the first base. Taken from the germline V gene (reference sequence), the CDR1 and CDR2 loops are MNHNY and SVGAGI. The library was produced with 5' RACE. Sequencing relied on an Illumina HiSeq 2500. A second PCR of roughly 7 to 11 cycles was performed with a sample-barcoded 5' primer and a J-beta primer mix. A unique molecular identifier was introduced onto each TCR beta cDNA molecule by a template-switch 5' adaptor carrying 12 random nucleotides. At least 3 million CDR3-containing paired-end reads were obtained from each sample. First-strand cDNA was synthesized from all RNA with the Mint cDNA synthesis kit, primed by a TRBC-specific oligonucleotide. All cDNA was treated with uracil-DNA glycosylase and then went through a first 18-cycle PCR with the universal primers M1SS and BC2_uni_R. Processing in the source paper ran as follows. For normalization, 1 million high-quality reads were randomly selected from each sample, with every read carrying a distinct molecular identifier. Instead of being binned into consensus sequences, reads that shared molecular identifiers were thrown out. MiTCR, with a Q25 quality threshold and the strictest error-elimination algorithm, was used for CDR3 identification, clonotype clustering and error correction. A nonparametric unseen species model with Euler transformation was used to estimate lower-bound total TCR beta diversity. TCRdb reran the public reads through fastp at Q25 and MiXCR, keeping productive beta chains. Merged by CDR3 protein, the rows form single entries marked with the most common genes and DNA. The V and J calls were determined by TCRdb, not by the authors. The sample table records hundreds of thousands of distinct CDR3 sequences; more than 35% of these occur just once. 15% to 20% of the sample comes from the top ten.

Material: blood. The rearranged segments are TRBV6-6 and TRBJ2-7, with TRBD2 identical over 8 junction bases. The TCR originated in an older man in good health. The CDR3 protein sequence reads: CASSHGGEFYEQYF. The nucleotides read TGTGCCAGCAGTCACGGGGGGGAGTTCTACGAGCAGTACTTC.